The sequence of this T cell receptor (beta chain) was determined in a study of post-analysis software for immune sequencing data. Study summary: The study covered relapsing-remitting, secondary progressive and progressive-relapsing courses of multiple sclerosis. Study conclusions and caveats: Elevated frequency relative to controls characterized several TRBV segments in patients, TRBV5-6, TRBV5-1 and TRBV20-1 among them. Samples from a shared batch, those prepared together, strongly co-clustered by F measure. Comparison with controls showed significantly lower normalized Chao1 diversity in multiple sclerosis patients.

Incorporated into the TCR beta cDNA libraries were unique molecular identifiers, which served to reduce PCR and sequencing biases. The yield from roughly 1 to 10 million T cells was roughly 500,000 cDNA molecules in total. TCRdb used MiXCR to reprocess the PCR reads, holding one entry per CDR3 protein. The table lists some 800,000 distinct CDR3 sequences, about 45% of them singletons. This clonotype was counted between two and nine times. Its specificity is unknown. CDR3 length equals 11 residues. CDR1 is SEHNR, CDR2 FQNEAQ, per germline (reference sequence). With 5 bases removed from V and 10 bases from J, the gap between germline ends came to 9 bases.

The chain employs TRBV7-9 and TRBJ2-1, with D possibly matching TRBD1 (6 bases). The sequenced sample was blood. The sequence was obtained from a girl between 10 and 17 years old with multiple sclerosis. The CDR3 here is CASSPGTEQFF. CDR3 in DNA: TGTGCCAGCAGCCCCGGGACAGAGCAGTTCTTC.